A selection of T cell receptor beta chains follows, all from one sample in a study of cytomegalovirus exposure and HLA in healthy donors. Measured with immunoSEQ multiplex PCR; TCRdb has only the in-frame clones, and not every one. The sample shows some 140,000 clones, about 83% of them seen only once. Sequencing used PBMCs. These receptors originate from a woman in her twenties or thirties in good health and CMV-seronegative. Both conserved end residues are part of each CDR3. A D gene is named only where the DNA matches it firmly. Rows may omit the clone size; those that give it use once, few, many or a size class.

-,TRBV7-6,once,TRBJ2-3,CASRDTGKPTDTQYF,TGTGCCAGCAGGGATACAGGGAAACCGACAGATACGCAGTATTTT
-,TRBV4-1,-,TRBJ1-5,CASSQEGGGYQPQHF,TGCGCCAGCAGCCAAGAAGGGGGTGGGTATCAGCCCCAGCATTTT
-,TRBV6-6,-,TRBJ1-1,CASSHLWAANNFEAFF,TGTGCCAGCAGTCACCTTTGGGCAGCCAATAACTTTGAAGCTTTCTTT
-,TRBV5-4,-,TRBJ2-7,CASSLQSGAYEQYF,TGTGCCAGCAGCTTGCAGTCCGGAGCCTACGAGCAGTACTTC
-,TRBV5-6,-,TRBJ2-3,CASSQGPLNTDTQYF,TGTGCCAGCAGCCAGGGCCCCTTGAACACAGATACGCAGTATTTT
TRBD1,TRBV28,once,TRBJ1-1,CASSFRGQGPEAFF,TGTGCCAGCAGTTTTCGAGGACAGGGGCCTGAAGCTTTCTTT
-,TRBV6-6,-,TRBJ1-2,CASSYSNRREGYTF,TGTGCCAGCAGTTACTCGAACCGAAGAGAGGGCTACACCTTC
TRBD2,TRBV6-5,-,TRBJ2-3,CASSRAGAGTDTQYF,TGTGCCAGCAGTCGAGCGGGGGCCGGCACAGATACGCAGTATTTT
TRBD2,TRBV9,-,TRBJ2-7,CASSVEGPPQRGSYEQYF,TGTGCCAGCAGCGTAGAGGGGCCCCCCCAGCGGGGCTCCTACGAGCAGTACTTC
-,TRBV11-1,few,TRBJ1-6,CASARGQPNSPLHF,TGTGCCAGCGCCCGAGGGCAGCCTAATTCACCCCTCCACTTT
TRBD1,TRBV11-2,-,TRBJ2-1,CASSLGTGGRFGREQFF,TGTGCCAGCAGCTTAGGAACAGGGGGACGGTTTGGGCGGGAGCAGTTCTTC
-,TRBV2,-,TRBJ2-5,CASSEGARTGGKETQYF,TGTGCCAGCAGTGAAGGGGCCCGGACAGGCGGGAAAGAGACCCAGTACTTC
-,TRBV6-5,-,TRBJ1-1,CASSYDVGRAYTEAFF,TGTGCCAGCAGTTACGACGTGGGCAGGGCTTACACTGAAGCTTTCTTT
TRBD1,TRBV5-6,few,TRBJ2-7,CASSSGQGAYEQYF,TGTGCCAGCAGCTCGGGACAGGGGGCCTACGAGCAGTACTTC
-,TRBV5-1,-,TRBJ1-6,CASSYDNGYNSPLHF,TGCGCCAGCAGCTACGACAATGGTTATAATTCACCCCTCCACTTT
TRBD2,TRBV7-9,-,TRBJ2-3,CASSLISGASDTQYF,TGTGCCAGCAGCTTAATAAGCGGGGCATCGGATACGCAGTATTTT
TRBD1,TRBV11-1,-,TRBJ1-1,CASSGRTGPNTEAFF,TGTGCCAGCAGCGGACGGACAGGGCCGAACACTGAAGCTTTCTTT
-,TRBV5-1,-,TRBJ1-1,CASSLGAASATEAFF,TGCGCCAGCAGCTTGGGGGCAGCATCGGCCACTGAAGCTTTCTTT
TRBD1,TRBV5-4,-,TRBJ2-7,CASSSPRTGDYEQYF,TGTGCCAGCAGCTCACCTCGGACAGGGGACTACGAGCAGTACTTC
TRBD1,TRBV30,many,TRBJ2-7,CAWSVERAGGKQYF,TGTGCCTGGAGTGTAGAGAGGGCAGGGGGCAAGCAGTACTTC
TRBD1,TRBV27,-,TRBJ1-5,CASRMTQGAWGPQHF,TGTGCCAGCAGAATGACACAGGGGGCATGGGGGCCCCAGCATTTT
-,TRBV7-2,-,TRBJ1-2,CASSFPTVYGYTF,TGTGCCAGCAGCTTTCCGACAGTCTATGGCTACACCTTC
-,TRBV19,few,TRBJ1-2,CASSGTNYGYTF,TGTGCCAGTAGCGGGACTAACTATGGCTACACCTTC
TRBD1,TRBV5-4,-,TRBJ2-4,CASSSLAGQGAKAKNIQYF,TGTGCCAGCAGCTCCCTTGCGGGACAGGGGGCTAAAGCCAAAAACATTCAGTACTTC
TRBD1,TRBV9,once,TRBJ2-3,CASSARTGTSTDTQYF,TGTGCCAGCAGCGCCCGGACAGGAACCAGCACAGATACGCAGTATTTT
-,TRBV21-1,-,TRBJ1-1,CASRFRGQAEAFF,TGTGCCAGCAGATTCAGGGGGCAGGCTGAAGCTTTCTTT
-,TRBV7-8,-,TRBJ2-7,CASSLAQGLGYEQYF,TGTGCCAGCAGCTTAGCACAGGGCTTGGGCTACGAGCAGTACTTC
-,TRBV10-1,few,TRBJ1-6,CASSEGRNSPLHF,TGCGCCAGCAGTGAGGGGCGTAATTCACCCCTCCACTTT
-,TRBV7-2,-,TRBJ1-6,CASSSMWLEDSPLHF,TGTGCCAGCAGCTCAATGTGGCTGGAGGATTCACCCCTCCACTTT
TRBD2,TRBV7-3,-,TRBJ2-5,CASSAGGLNQETQYF,TGTGCCAGCAGCGCGGGGGGGCTAAACCAAGAGACCCAGTACTTC
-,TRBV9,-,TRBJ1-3,CASSVGRSGNTIYF,TGTGCCAGCAGCGTGGGCAGGTCTGGAAACACCATATATTTT
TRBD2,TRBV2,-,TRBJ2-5,CASLRTSKETQYF,TGTGCCAGCCTTCGGACTAGCAAAGAGACCCAGTACTTC